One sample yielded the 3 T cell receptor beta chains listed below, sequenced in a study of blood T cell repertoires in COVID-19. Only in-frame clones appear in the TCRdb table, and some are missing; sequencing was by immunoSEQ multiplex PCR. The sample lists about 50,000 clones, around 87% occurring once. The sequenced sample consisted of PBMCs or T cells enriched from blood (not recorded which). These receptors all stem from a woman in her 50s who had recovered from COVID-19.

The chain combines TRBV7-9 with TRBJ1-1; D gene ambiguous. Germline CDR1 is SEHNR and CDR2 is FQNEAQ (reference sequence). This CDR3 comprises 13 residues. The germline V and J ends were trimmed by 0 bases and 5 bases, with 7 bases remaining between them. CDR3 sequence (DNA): TGTGCCAGCAGCTTAGCCCGGGAGACTGAAGCTTTCTTT. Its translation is CASSLARETEAFF.

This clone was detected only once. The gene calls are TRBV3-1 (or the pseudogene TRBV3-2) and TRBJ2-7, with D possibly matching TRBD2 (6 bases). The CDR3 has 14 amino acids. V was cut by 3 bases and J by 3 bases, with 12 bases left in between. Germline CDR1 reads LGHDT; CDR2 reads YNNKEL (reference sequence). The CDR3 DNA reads TGTGCCAGCAGCCAGTCGGGAGCTGGCTACGAGCAGTACTTC. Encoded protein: CASSQSGAGYEQYF.

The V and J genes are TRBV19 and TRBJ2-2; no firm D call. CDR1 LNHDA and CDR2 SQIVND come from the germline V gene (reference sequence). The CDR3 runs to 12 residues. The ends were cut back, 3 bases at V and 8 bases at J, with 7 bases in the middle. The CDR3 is CASSIGQGELFF. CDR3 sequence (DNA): TGTGCCAGTAGTATTGGGCAGGGGGAGCTGTTTTTT.